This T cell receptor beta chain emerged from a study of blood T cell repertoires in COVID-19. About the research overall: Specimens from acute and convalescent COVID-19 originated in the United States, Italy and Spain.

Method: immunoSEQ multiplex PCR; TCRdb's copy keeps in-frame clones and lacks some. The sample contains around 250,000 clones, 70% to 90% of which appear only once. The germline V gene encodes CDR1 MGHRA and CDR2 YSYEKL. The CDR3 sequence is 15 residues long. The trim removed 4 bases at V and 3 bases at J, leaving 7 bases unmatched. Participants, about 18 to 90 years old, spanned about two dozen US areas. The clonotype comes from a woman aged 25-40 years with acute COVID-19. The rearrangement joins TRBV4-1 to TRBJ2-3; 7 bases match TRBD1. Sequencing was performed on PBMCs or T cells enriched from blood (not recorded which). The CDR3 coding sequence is TGCGCCAGCAGCCTCCGACAGGGTGGTACAGATACGCAGTATTTT. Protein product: CASSLRQGGTDTQYF.